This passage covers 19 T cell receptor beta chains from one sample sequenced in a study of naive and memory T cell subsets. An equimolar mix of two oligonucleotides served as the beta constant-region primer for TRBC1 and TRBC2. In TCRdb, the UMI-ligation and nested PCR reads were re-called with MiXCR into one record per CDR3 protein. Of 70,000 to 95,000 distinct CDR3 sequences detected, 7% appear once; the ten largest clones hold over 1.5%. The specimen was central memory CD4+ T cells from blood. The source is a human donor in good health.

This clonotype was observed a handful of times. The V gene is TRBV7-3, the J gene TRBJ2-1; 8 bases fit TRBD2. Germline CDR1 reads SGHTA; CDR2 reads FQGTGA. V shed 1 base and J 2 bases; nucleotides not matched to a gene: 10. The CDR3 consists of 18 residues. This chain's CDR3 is CASSLIEGLALTYNEQFF. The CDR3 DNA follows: TGTGCCAGCAGCTTAATCGAAGGACTAGCTCTCACCTACAATGAGCAGTTCTTC.

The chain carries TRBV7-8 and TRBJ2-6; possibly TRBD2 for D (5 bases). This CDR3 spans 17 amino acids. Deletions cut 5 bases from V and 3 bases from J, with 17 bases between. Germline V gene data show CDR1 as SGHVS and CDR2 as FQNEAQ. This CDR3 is CASSPVGVALGANVLTF. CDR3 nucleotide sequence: TGTGCCAGCAGCCCAGTCGGGGTGGCCCTTGGGGCCAACGTCCTGACTTTC.

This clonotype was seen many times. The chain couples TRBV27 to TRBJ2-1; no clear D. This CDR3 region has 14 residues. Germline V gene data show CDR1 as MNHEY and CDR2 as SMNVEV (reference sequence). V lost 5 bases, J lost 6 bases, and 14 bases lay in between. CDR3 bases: TGTGCCAGCAGTCCCCTGACCCTCCTCAATGAGCAGTTCTTC. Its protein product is CASSPLTLLNEQFF.

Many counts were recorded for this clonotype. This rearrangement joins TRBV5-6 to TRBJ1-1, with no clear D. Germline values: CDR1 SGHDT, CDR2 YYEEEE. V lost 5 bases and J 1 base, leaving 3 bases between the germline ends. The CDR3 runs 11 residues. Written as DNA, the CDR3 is TGTGCCAGCAGGAGGAACACTGAAGCTTTCTTT. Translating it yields CASRRNTEAFF.

As DNA, the CDR3 is TGCGCCAGCAGCCAGGGAAACATTCAGTACTTC. Translation gives CASSQGNIQYF. The V call is TRBV5-1, the J call TRBJ2-4; the D gene is possibly TRBD1 (5 bases). V was pared by 4 bases and J by 6 bases, with 5 bases between. Germline V gives CDR1 SGHRS, CDR2 YFSETQ. The CDR3 covers 11 residues.

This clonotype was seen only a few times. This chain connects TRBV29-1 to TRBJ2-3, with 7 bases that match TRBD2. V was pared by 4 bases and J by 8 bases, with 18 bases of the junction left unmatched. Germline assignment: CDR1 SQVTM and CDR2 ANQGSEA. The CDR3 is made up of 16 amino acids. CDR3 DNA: TGCAGCGTTGTTCTCGCTAGCGGACCTCTAAGCGCTACGCAGTATTTT. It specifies CSVVLASGPLSATQYF.

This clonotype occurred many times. CDR3 DNA: TGTGCCAGCAGCTTAGTTATCGAAAACACCATATATTTT. It specifies CASSLVIENTIYF. This chain joins TRBV7-2 and TRBJ1-3; D remains ambiguous. Germline CDR1 SGHTA, CDR2 FQGNSA. V was clipped by 1 base and J by 6 bases, with 7 bases between them. The CDR3 is made up of 13 amino acids.

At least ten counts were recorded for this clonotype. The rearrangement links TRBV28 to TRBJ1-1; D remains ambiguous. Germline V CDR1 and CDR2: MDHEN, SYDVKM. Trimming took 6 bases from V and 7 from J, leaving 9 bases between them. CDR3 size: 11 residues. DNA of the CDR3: TGTGCCAGCAGCCACAGTCATGAAGCTTTCTTT. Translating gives CASSHSHEAFF.

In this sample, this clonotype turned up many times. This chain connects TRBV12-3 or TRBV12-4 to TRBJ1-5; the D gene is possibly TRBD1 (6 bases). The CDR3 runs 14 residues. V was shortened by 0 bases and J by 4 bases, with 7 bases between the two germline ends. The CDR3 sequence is CASSLAQGNQPQHF. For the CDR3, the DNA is TGTGCCAGCAGTTTAGCGCAGGGGAATCAGCCCCAGCATTTT.

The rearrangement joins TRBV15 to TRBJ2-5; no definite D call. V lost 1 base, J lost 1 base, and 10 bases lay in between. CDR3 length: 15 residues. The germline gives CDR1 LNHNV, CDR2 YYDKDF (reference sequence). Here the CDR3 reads CATSRATVFQETQYF. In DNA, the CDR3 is TGTGCCACCAGCAGAGCCACAGTCTTCCAAGAGACCCAGTACTTC.

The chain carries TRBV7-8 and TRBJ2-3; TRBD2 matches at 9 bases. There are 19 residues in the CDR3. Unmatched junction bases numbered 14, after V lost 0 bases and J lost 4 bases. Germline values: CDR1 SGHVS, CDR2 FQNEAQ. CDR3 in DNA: TGTGCCAGCAGCTTAGCGTGGATAACGGCGGGGGGGCGCCCAGATACGCAGTATTTT. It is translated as CASSLAWITAGGRPDTQYF.

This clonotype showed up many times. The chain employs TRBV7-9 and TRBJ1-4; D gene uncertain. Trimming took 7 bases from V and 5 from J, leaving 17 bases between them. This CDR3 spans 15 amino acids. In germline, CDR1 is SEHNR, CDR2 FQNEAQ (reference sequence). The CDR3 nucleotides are TGTGCCAGCACCCCAGGTGGGCAGTACAATGAAAAACTGTTTTTT. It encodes CASTPGGQYNEKLFF. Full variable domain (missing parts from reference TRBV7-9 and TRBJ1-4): DTGVSQNPRHKITKRGQNVTFRCDPISEHNRLYWYRQTLGQGPEFLTYFQNEAQLEKSRLLSDRFSAERPKGSFSTLEIQRTEQGDSAMYLCASTPGGQYNEKLFFGSGTQLSVL.

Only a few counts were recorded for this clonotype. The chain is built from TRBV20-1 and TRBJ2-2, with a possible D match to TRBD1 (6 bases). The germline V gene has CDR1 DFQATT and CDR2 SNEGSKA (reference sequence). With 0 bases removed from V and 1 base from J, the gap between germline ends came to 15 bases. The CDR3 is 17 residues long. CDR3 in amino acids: CSARDRSGTKNTGELFF. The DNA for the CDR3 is TGCAGTGCTAGAGACCGTTCTGGGACAAAGAACACCGGGGAGCTGTTTTTT.

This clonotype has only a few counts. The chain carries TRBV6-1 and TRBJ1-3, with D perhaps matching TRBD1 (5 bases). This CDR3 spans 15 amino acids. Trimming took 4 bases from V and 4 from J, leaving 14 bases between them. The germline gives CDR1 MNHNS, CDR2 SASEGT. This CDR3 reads CASSASDRAGNTIYF. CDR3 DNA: TGTGCCAGCAGTGCCTCAGACAGAGCGGGAAACACCATATATTTT.

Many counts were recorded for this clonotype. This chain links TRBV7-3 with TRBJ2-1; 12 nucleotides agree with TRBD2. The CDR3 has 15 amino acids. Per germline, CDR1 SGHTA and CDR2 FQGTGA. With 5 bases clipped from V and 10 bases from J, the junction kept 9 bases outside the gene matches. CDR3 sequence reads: CASSPKGTSGFEQFF. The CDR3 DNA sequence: TGTGCCAGCAGCCCAAAGGGGACTAGCGGGTTCGAGCAGTTCTTC.

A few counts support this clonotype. The CDR3 loop is CASSERWEGRYEQFF. The CDR3 bases are TGTGCCAGCAGTGAACGGTGGGAGGGCCGGTATGAGCAGTTCTTC. The chain has TRBV2 and TRBJ2-1; 7 bases fit TRBD2. V lost 2 bases, J lost 8 bases, and 9 bases stayed unmatched. The CDR3 extends over 15 amino acids. Germline CDR1 and CDR2: SNHLY and FYNNEI.

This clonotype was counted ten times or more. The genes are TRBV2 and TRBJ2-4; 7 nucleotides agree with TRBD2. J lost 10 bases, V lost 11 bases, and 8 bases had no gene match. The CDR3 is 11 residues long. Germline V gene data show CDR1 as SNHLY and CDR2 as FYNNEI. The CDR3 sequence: CAGGDRRIQYF. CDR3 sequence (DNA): TGTGCCGGGGGGGATCGGAGAATTCAGTACTTC. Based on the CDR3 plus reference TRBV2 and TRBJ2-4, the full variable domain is EPEVTQTPSHQVTQMGQEVILRCVPISNHLYFYWYRQILGQKVEFLVSFYNNEISEKSEIFDDQFSVERPDGSNFTLKIRSTKLEDSAMYFCAGGDRRIQYFGAGTRLSVL.

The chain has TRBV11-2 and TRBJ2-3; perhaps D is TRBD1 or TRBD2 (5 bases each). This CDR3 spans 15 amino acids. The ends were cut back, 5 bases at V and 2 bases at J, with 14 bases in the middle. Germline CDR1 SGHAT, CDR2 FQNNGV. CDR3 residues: CASSPREGYTDTQYF. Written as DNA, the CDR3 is TGTGCCAGCAGCCCCCGAGAGGGGTACACAGATACGCAGTATTTT.

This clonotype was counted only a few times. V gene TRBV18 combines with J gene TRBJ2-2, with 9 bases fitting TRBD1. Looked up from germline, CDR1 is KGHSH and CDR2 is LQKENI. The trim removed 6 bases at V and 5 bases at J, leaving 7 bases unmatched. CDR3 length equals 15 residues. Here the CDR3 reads CASSAGQGHTGELFF. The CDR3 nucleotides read TGTGCCAGCTCGGCGGGACAGGGACATACCGGGGAGCTGTTTTTT.